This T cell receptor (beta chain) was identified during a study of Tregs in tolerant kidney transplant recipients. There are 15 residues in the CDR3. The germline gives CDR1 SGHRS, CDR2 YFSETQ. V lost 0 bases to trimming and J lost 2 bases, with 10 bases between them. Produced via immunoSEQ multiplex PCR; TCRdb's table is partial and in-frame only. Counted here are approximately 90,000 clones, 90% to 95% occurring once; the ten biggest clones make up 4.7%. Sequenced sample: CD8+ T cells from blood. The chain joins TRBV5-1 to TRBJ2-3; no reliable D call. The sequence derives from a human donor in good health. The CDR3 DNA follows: TGCGCCAGCAGCTTGGGATTGACATCCACAGATACGCAGTATTTT. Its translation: CASSLGLTSTDTQYF.